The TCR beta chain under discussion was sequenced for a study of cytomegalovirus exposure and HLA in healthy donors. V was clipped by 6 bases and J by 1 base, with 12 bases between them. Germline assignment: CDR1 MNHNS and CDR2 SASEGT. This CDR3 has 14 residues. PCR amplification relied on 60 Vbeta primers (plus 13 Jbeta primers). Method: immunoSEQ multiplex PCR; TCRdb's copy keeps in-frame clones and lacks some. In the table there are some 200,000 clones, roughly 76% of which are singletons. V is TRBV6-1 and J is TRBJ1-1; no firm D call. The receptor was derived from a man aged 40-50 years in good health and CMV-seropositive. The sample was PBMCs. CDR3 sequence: CASRRPGPNTEAFF. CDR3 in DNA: TGTGCCAGCAGGAGACCGGGTCCGAACACTGAAGCTTTCTTT.